This T cell receptor beta chain was obtained from a study of T cell responses to AZD1222 COVID-19 vaccine. Notes on the study in general: White British ancestry dominated among donors, who included more females, and clonal diversity was possibly underestimated. It was only after the peak T cell response that any repertoires were sampled. When two AZD1222 doses had been given, Spike-specific TCR breadth and depth rose.

For this clone: Antigen unknown.

The assay was immunoSEQ multiplex PCR, and TCRdb's table has in-frame clones only and misses some. Seen here are about 56,000 clones, 86% observed once, and the top ten hold about a sixth. The V gene lost 8 bases and the J gene lost 0 bases, with 14 bases spanning the gap. The CDR3 is made up of 15 amino acids. Germline lookup yields CDR1 MNHEY and CDR2 SVGAGI. The chain uses TRBV6-5 and TRBJ2-1; D is unresolved. This material consisted of peripheral blood, taken on day 0 of AZD1222 vaccination. The receptor comes from an adult in good health. The CDR3 DNA reads TGTGCCAGCCTCTCAGCAGGAAGCTCCTACAATGAGCAGTTCTTC. Translating gives CASLSAGSSYNEQFF.